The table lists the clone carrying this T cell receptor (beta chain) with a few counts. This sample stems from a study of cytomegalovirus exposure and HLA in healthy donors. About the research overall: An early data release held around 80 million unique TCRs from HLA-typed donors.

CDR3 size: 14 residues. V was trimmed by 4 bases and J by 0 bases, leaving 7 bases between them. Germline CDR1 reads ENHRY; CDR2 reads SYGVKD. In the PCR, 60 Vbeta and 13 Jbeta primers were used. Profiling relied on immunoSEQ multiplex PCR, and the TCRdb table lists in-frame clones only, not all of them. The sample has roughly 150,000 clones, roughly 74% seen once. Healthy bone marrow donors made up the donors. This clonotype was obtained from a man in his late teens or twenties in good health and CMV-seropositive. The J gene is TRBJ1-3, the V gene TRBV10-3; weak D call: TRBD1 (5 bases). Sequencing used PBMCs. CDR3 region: CAISGQYSGNTIYF. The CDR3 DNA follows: TGTGCCATCAGTGGACAGTACTCTGGAAACACCATATATTTT.